These T cell receptor beta chains were read from a single sample in a study of T cell responses to AZD1222 COVID-19 vaccine. Libraries were prepared by immunoSEQ multiplex PCR; TCRdb keeps only in-frame clonotypes and omits some of them. The profile covers some 120,000 clones, with approximately 85% appearing a single time and about 1.6% taken by the ten largest. The material was peripheral blood, obtained on day 0 of AZD1222 vaccination. Receptor source: an adult in good health. CDR3s include the opening cysteine and the closing phenylalanine or tryptophan. Each record gives: V gene, clone size, J gene, D gene, CDR3 protein, CDR3 DNA. The D gene is left open where the match is weak. Clone size is not always given. Where it is, it says once, few, many or a class for expanded clones.

TRBV7-3	once	TRBJ1-1	-	CASRLGSITNTEAFF	TGTGCCAGCAGACTAGGGAGTATAACGAACACTGAAGCTTTCTTT
TRBV6-4	once	TRBJ1-2	TRBD1	CANPGQGLYGYTF	TGTGCCAACCCGGGACAGGGGCTATATGGCTACACCTTC
TRBV6-4	few	TRBJ2-7	TRBD2	CASSEKVAGGTYEQYF	TGTGCCAGCAGTGAGAAAGTGGCGGGAGGGACCTACGAGCAGTACTTC
TRBV4-3	-	TRBJ2-4	TRBD2	CASSPPGLKNIQYF	TGCGCCAGCAGCCCACCGGGACTAAAAAACATTCAGTACTTC
TRBV6-2/TRBV6-3	-	TRBJ1-5	-	CASSYRVGQPQHF	TGTGCCAGCAGTTACCGGGTCGGTCAGCCCCAGCATTTT
TRBV30	-	TRBJ1-1	-	CAWSYVSGTEAFF	TGTGCCTGGAGTTATGTATCTGGCACTGAAGCTTTCTTT
TRBV29-1	-	TRBJ2-7	TRBD2	CSVQYSGGPYEQYF	TGCAGCGTTCAATATAGCGGGGGCCCCTACGAGCAGTACTTC
TRBV11-2	-	TRBJ1-6	TRBD1	CASSLVAGQLNSPLHF	TGTGCCAGCAGCCTAGTAGCGGGACAGCTAAATTCACCCCTCCACTTT
TRBV24-1	-	TRBJ2-2	TRBD1	CATSDFGTGSVELFF	TGTGCCACCAGTGATTTCGGGACAGGGTCCGTGGAGCTGTTTTTT
TRBV4-2	-	TRBJ1-5	TRBD1	CASSRGQGATGSNQPQHF	TGTGCCAGCAGCCGCGGACAGGGGGCCACCGGGAGCAATCAGCCCCAGCATTTT
TRBV7-8	-	TRBJ2-3	TRBD2	CASSLGASGATDTQYF	TGTGCCAGCAGCTTAGGGGCTAGCGGGGCAACAGATACGCAGTATTTT
TRBV29-1	few	TRBJ2-3	-	CSGNSADTQYF	TGCAGCGGTAATAGTGCAGATACGCAGTATTTT
TRBV3-1/TRBV3-2	-	TRBJ2-3	-	CASSQDPHHRYTQYF	TGTGCCAGCAGCCAAGATCCCCACCACCGCTATACGCAGTATTTT
TRBV12-3/TRBV12-4	-	TRBJ1-3	-	CATKDGQGNTIYF	TGTGCCACGAAGGACGGACAGGGAAACACCATATATTTT
TRBV9	-	TRBJ2-4	TRBD2	CASSEGSGGVKNIQYF	TGTGCCAGCAGCGAGGGTAGCGGGGGCGTCAAAAACATTCAGTACTTC
TRBV5-6	-	TRBJ1-3	-	CASSRTAISGNTIYF	TGTGCCAGCAGTAGGACAGCAATCTCTGGAAACACCATATATTTT
TRBV7-8	few	TRBJ1-5	-	CASSLRGEFTQPQHF	TGTGCCAGCAGCTTACGAGGGGAGTTCACTCAGCCCCAGCATTTT
TRBV9	-	TRBJ2-1	-	CASSVATVSYNEQFF	TGTGCCAGCAGCGTAGCCACCGTTTCCTACAATGAGCAGTTCTTC
TRBV2	-	TRBJ1-4	-	CASSERGRNEKLFF	TGTGCCAGCAGTGAAAGAGGGAGGAATGAAAAACTGTTTTTT
TRBV6-5	-	TRBJ2-3	TRBD1	CASSRQGTSTDTQYF	TGTGCCAGCAGTAGACAGGGGACTAGCACAGATACGCAGTATTTT
TRBV4-1	-	TRBJ1-5	-	CASSQVVQGRNQPQHF	TGCGCCAGCAGCCAAGTCGTTCAGGGGCGCAATCAGCCCCAGCATTTT
TRBV27	-	TRBJ1-2	-	CASSLLGGGYTF	TGTGCCAGCAGTTTATTGGGGGGGGGCTACACCTTC
TRBV10-3	-	TRBJ2-5	TRBD2	CAISDPGASGRARETQYF	TGTGCCATCAGTGATCCGGGGGCTAGCGGGAGGGCCCGGGAGACCCAGTACTTC
TRBV19	-	TRBJ1-3	-	CATKPGGPGNTIYF	TGTGCCACCAAACCGGGGGGGCCTGGAAACACCATATATTTT
TRBV6-5	once	TRBJ2-2	TRBD2	CASRMASGGDGELFF	TGTGCCAGCCGAATGGCTAGCGGAGGGGACGGGGAGCTGTTTTTT
TRBV30	once	TRBJ2-5	-	CAWGRASRAETQYF	TGTGCCTGGGGCCGGGCCTCCCGAGCAGAGACCCAGTACTTC
TRBV12-3/TRBV12-4	-	TRBJ1-1	-	CASGGKRSEAFF	TGTGCCAGCGGAGGCAAGAGGTCTGAAGCTTTCTTT
TRBV30	-	TRBJ1-3	TRBD1	CAWRATGQVGRSGNTIYF	TGTGCCTGGAGGGCAACGGGACAGGTTGGACGCTCTGGAAACACCATATATTTT
TRBV5-4	-	TRBJ1-4	-	CASSLARGFSNEKLFF	TGTGCCAGCAGCTTGGCCCGTGGGTTTTCGAATGAAAAACTGTTTTTT
TRBV5-1	-	TRBJ1-2	-	CASSSGDTGTNYGYTF	TGCGCCAGCAGCTCGGGTGACACCGGAACTAACTATGGCTACACCTTC
TRBV6-5	-	TRBJ2-4	-	CASMGTPKNIQYF	TGTGCCAGCATGGGGACACCTAAAAACATTCAGTACTTC
TRBV7-8	-	TRBJ1-2	-	CASSLTRGSAGLGYTF	TGTGCCAGCAGCCTCACCAGGGGTTCTGCTGGGCTGGGCTACACCTTC
TRBV30	-	TRBJ1-2	-	CAWSGTSRRYGYTF	TGTGCCTGGAGTGGGACCTCAAGGCGCTATGGCTACACCTTC
TRBV28	-	TRBJ1-4	-	CASSLGAATNEKLFF	TGTGCCAGCAGTTTGGGGGCAGCAACTAATGAAAAACTGTTTTTT
TRBV7-3	-	TRBJ2-2	-	CASSLQGYGGELFF	TGTGCCAGCAGCTTACAGGGATACGGCGGGGAGCTGTTTTTT
TRBV5-1	-	TRBJ2-5	TRBD2	CASSLEPSGTVRAQYF	TGCGCCAGCAGCTTGGAACCTAGCGGGACGGTTCGGGCCCAGTACTTC
TRBV7-2	-	TRBJ1-1	-	CASSLVDFTEAFF	TGTGCCAGCAGCTTAGTGGATTTCACTGAAGCTTTCTTT
TRBV19	-	TRBJ1-5	-	CASTPRDGNSNQPQHF	TGTGCCAGTACCCCCCGGGACGGTAATAGCAATCAGCCCCAGCATTTT
TRBV9	-	TRBJ2-1	TRBD2	CASSVGGLAGTYNEQFF	TGTGCCAGCAGCGTAGGAGGGCTAGCGGGGACCTACAATGAGCAGTTCTTC
TRBV5-1	-	TRBJ1-2	-	CASSLVGALGYTF	TGCGCCAGCAGCTTAGTCGGAGCCCTTGGCTACACCTTC
TRBV14	-	TRBJ2-1	-	CASSPTGGSYNEQFF	TGTGCCAGCAGCCCCACCGGCGGGTCGTACAATGAGCAGTTCTTC
TRBV30	-	TRBJ1-1	-	CAWNYGMNTEAFF	TGTGCCTGGAATTATGGGATGAACACTGAAGCTTTCTTT
TRBV5-6	-	TRBJ1-6	-	CASTDSGNSPLHF	TGTGCCAGCACCGACAGTGGGAATTCACCCCTCCACTTT
TRBV5-1	-	TRBJ1-1	TRBD1	CASSRVGQGDTEAFF	TGCGCCAGCAGCAGGGTAGGACAGGGTGATACTGAAGCTTTCTTT
TRBV3-1/TRBV3-2	-	TRBJ1-2	TRBD1	CASSQIGRGPDYGYTF	TGTGCCAGCAGCCAAATTGGGAGGGGGCCGGACTATGGCTACACCTTC
TRBV7-3	-	TRBJ2-1	TRBD2	CASSPKRRGGSYNEQFF	TGTGCCAGCAGCCCGAAGAGGCGGGGGGGCTCCTACAATGAGCAGTTCTTC
TRBV7-9	-	TRBJ1-2	TRBD1	CASSLEVRGDGYTF	TGTGCCAGCAGCCTAGAGGTCAGGGGGGATGGCTACACCTTC
TRBV6-1	-	TRBJ1-2	TRBD1	CASSERGQVGRDGYTF	TGTGCCAGCAGTGAGAGGGGACAGGTCGGTCGAGATGGCTACACCTTC
TRBV6-4	-	TRBJ2-1	-	CASSDSGLPYNEQFF	TGTGCCAGCAGTGACTCCGGACTACCGTACAATGAGCAGTTCTTC
TRBV5-4	-	TRBJ2-2	-	CASSLRGPGTGELFF	TGTGCCAGCAGCTTGAGGGGTCCGGGGACCGGGGAGCTGTTTTTT
TRBV28	once	TRBJ1-5	-	CASIQGVGQPQHF	TGTGCCAGCATACAGGGCGTGGGTCAGCCCCAGCATTTT
TRBV27	-	TRBJ2-7	-	CASSFQGGNNEQYF	TGTGCCAGCAGTTTCCAAGGCGGCAACAACGAGCAGTACTTC
TRBV18	-	TRBJ1-3	-	CASSPAGNTIYF	TGTGCCAGCTCACCCGCAGGGAACACCATATATTTT
TRBV5-1	-	TRBJ2-7	TRBD2	CASSFVTSGSYEQYF	TGCGCCAGCAGCTTCGTGACTAGCGGATCCTACGAGCAGTACTTC